This T cell receptor (beta chain) was sequenced for a study of cytomegalovirus exposure and HLA in healthy donors. Study-level results: Presence/absence analysis assumed near-uniform sequencing depth across donors. A later analysis linked a missense variant in DCLRE1C to the trimming of TCR beta V and J genes. Earlier analysis looked at TCR beta V segments, and most were productive about 90% or about 30% of the time. Reports showed the classifier diagnosing cytomegalovirus status with high specificity and sensitivity.

CDR1 MDHEN and CDR2 SYDVKM come from the germline V gene. Unmatched junction bases numbered 7, after V lost 8 bases and J lost 6 bases. This CDR3 is 14 amino acids long. A note on this clone: As yet, its antigen is unknown.

With 60 Vbeta and 13 Jbeta primers, the PCR was carried out. Libraries were prepared by immunoSEQ multiplex PCR; TCRdb keeps only in-frame clonotypes and omits some of them. The data contain fewer than 200,000 clones, 65% to 85% of them seen just once; the ten biggest clones take up 4.5% to 5.5%. The sequence came from a woman aged 50 to 60 in good health and CMV-seropositive. The chain combines TRBV28 with TRBJ2-3; 11 bases agree with TRBD2. The sample consisted of PBMCs. CDR3 region: CASRPRTSGDTQYF. CDR3 in DNA: TGTGCCAGCCGCCCCCGGACTAGCGGGGATACGCAGTATTTT.